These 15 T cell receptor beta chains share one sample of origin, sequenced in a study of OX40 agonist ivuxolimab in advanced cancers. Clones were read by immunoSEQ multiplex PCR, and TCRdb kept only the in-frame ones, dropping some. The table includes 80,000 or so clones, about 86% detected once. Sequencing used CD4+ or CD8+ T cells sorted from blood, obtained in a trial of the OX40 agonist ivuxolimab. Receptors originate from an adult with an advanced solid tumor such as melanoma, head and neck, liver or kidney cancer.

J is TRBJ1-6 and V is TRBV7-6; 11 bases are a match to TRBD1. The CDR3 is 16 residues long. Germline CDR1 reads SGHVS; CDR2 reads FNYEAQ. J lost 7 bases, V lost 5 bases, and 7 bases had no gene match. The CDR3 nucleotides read TGTGCCAGCAGCCCGGACAGGGGGCATGGGAATTCACCCCTCCACTTT. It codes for CASSPDRGHGNSPLHF. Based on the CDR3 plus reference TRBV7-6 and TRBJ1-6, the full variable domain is GAGVSQSPRYKVTKRGQDVALRCDPISGHVSLYWYRQALGQGPEFLTYFNYEAQQDKSGLPNDRFSAERPEGSISTLTIQRTEQRDSAMYRCASSPDRGHGNSPLHFGNGTRLTVT.

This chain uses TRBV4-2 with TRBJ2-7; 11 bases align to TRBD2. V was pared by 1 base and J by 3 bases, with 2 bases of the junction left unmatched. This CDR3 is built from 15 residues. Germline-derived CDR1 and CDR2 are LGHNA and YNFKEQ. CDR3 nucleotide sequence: TGTGCCAGCAGCCAAGTGACTAGCGGGGACTACGAGCAGTACTTC. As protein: CASSQVTSGDYEQYF.

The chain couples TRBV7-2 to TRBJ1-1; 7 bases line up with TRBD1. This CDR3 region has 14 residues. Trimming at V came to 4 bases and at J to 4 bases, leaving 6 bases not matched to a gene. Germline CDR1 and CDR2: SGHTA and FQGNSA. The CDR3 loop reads CASSSRSGGTEAFF. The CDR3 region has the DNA TGTGCCAGCAGCTCGCGGTCAGGGGGCACTGAAGCTTTCTTT.

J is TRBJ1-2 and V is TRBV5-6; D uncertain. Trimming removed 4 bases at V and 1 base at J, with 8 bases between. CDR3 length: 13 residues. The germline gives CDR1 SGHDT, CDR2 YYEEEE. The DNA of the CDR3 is TGTGCCAGCAGCCCCGACGTTAACTATGGCTACACCTTC. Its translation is CASSPDVNYGYTF.

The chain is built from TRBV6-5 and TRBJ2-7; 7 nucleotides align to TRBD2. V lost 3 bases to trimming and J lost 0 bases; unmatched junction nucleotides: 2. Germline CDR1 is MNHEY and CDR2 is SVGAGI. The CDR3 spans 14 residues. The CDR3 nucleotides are TGTGCCAGCAGTTATGGGGGGGTCTCCTACGAGCAGTACTTC. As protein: CASSYGGVSYEQYF.

CDR3 in DNA: TGTGCCAGCAGCTTGTTAGCGGGCGGCGACATTCAGTACTTC. This encodes CASSLLAGGDIQYF. J is TRBJ2-4 and V is TRBV5-4; 7 bases line up with TRBD2. The CDR3 totals 14 residues. Germline V CDR1 and CDR2: SGHNT, YYREEE (reference sequence). Unmatched junction bases numbered 6, after V lost 1 base and J lost 8 bases.

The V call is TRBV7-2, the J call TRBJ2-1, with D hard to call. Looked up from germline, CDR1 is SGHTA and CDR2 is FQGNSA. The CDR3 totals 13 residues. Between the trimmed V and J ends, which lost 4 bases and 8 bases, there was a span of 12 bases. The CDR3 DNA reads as TGTGCCAGCAGCTCCGATAGAAGGGATGAGCAGTTCTTC. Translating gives CASSSDRRDEQFF.

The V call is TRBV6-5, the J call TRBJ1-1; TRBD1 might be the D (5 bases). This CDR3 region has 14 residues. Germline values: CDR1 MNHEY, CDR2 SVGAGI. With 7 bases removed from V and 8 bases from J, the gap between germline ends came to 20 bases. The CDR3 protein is CASKSSGARMEAFF. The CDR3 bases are TGTGCCAGCAAGTCCTCCGGGGCAAGGATGGAAGCTTTCTTT.

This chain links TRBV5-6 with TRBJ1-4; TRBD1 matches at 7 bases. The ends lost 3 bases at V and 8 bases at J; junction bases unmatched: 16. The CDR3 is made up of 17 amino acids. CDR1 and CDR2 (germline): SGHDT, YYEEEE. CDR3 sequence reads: CASSSRDRRFPGEKLFF. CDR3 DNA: TGTGCCAGCAGCTCCCGGGACAGACGGTTCCCGGGGGAAAAACTGTTTTTT.

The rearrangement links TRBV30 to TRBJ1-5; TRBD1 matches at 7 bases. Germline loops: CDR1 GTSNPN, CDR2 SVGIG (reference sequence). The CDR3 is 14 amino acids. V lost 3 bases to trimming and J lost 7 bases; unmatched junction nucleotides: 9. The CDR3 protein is CAWRPDRDEQPQHF. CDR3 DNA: TGTGCCTGGAGGCCAGACAGGGATGAACAGCCCCAGCATTTT.

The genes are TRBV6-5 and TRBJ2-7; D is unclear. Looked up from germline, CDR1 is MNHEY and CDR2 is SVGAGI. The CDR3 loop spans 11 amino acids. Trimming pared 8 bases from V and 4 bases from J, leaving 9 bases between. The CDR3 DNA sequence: TGTGCCAGCGTTGGGGATTACGAGCAGTACTTC. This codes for CASVGDYEQYF.

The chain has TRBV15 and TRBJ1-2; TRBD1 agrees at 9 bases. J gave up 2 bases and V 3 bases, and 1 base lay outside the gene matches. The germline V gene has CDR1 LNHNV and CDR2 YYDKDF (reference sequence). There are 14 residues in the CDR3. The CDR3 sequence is CATSRGTGNYGYTF. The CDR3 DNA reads TGTGCCACCAGCAGGGGGACAGGGAACTATGGCTACACCTTC.

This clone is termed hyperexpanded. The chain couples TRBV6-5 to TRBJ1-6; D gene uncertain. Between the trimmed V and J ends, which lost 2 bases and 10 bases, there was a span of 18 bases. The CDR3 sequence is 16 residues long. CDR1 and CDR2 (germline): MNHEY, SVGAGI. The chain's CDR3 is CASSYSGRTGGSPLHF. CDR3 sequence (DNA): TGTGCCAGCAGTTACAGTGGCCGAACCGGTGGGTCACCCCTCCACTTT.

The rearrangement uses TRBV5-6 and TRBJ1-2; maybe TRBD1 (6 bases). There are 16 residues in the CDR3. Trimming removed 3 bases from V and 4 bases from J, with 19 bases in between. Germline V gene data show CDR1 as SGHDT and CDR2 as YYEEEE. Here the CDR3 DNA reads TGTGCCAGCAGCTCCGCTCCTGGGGGGCGCCGCTATGGCTACACCTTC. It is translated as CASSSAPGGRRYGYTF.

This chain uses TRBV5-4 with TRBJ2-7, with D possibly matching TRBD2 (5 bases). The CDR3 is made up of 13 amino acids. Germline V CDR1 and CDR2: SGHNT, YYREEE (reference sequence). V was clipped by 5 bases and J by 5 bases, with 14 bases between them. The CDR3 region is CASSGPGINEQYF. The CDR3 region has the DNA TGTGCCAGCAGTGGGCCGGGGATAAACGAGCAGTACTTC.